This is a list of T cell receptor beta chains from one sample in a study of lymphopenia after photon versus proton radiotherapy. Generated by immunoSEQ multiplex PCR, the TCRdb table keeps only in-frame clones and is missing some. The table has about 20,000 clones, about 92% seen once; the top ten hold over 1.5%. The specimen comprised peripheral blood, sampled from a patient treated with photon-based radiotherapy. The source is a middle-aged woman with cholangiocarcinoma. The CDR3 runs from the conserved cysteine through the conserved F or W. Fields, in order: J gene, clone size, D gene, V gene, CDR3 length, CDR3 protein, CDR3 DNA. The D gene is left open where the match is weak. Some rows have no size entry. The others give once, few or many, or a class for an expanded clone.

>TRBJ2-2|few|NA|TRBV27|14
CASSYGKSTGELFF
TGTGCCAGCAGTTATGGCAAAAGCACCGGGGAGCTGTTTTTT
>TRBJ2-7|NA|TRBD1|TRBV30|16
CAWSVQVTGAYGKQYF
TGTGCCTGGAGTGTACAGGTGACAGGGGCGTACGGGAAGCAGTACTTC
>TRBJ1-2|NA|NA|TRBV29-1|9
CSVLPGYTF
TGCAGCGTGCTTCCCGGCTACACCTTC
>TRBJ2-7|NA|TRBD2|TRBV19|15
CASRPRTSGAYEQYF
TGTGCCAGTAGGCCGAGGACTAGCGGGGCCTACGAGCAGTACTTC
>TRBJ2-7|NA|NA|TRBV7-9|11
CASSRGGPTKF
TGTGCCAGCAGCCGCGGCGGGCCTACCAAGTTC
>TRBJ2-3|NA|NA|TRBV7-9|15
CASSREAASTDTQYF
TGTGCCAGCAGCCGTGAGGCCGCCTCCACAGATACGCAGTATTTT
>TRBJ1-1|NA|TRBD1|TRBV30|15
CALWDRETRGTEAFF
TGTGCCCTGTGGGACAGGGAAACCCGGGGAACTGAAGCTTTCTTT
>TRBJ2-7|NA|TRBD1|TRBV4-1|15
CASSPGQGARNEQYF
TGCGCCAGCAGCCCGGGACAGGGGGCGCGAAATGAGCAGTACTTC
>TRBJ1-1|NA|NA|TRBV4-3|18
CASSQDTSGFGRDTEAFF
TGCGCCAGCAGCCAAGATACATCCGGATTTGGTAGGGACACTGAAGCTTTCTTT
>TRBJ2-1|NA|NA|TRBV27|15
CASSGGDGTYNEQFF
TGTGCCAGCAGTGGAGGGGACGGCACCTACAATGAGCAGTTCTTC
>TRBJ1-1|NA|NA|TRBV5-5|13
CASSLDSNTEAFF
TGTGCCAGCAGCCTAGACAGCAACACTGAAGCTTTCTTT
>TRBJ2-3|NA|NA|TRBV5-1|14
CASSPGIGTDTQYF
TGCGCCAGCAGCCCGGGAATCGGCACAGATACGCAGTATTTT
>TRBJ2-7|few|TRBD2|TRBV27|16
CASSSLRPGGAGEQYF
TGTGCCAGCAGTTCCCTCCGTCCCGGGGGGGCGGGGGAGCAGTACTTC
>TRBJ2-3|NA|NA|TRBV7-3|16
CASSFATGSPTDTQYF
TGTGCCAGCAGCTTCGCGACAGGCTCCCCCACAGATACGCAGTATTTT
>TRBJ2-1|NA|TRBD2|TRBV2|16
CASSGGTSGSLNGQFF
TGTGCCAGCAGTGGGGGGACTAGCGGGAGTCTTAACGGGCAGTTCTTC
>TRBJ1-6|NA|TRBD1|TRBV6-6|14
CASRTGEANSPLHF
TGTGCCAGCAGGACAGGGGAGGCTAATTCACCCCTCCACTTT
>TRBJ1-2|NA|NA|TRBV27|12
CASSPTNYGYTF
TGTGCCAGCAGTCCAACAAACTATGGCTACACCTTC
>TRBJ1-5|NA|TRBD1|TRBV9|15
CASSVAKGGRQPQHF
TGTGCCAGCAGCGTAGCGAAAGGGGGCAGGCAGCCCCAGCATTTT
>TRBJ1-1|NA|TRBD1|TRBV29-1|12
CSALTGGGEAFF
TGCAGCGCCCTGACAGGGGGGGGTGAAGCTTTCTTT
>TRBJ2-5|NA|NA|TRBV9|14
CASSGMGVQETQYF
TGTGCCAGCAGTGGTATGGGGGTCCAAGAGACCCAGTACTTC